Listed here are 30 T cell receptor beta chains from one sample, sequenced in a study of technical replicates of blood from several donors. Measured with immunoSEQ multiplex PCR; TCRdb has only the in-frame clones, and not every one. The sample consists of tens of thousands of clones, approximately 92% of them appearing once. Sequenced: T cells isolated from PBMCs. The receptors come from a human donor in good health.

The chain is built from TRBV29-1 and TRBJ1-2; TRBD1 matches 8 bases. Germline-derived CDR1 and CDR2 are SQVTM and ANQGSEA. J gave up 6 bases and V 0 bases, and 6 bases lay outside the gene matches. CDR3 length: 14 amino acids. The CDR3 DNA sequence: TGCAGCGTTGAAGATCGGAAACAGGGGGATGGCTACACCTTC. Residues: CSVEDRKQGDGYTF.

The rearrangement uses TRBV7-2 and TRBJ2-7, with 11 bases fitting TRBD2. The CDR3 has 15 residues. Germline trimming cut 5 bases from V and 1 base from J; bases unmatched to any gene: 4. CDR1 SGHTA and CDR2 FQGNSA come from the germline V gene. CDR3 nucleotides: TGTGCCAGCAGCCCCACTAGCGGGAGATCCTACGAGCAGTACTTC. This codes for CASSPTSGRSYEQYF.

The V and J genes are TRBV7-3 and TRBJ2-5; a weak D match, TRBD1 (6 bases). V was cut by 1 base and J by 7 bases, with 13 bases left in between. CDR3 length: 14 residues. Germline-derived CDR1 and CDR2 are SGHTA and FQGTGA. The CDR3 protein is CASSLKDRVGTQYF. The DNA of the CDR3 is TGTGCCAGCAGCTTAAAGGACAGAGTCGGGACCCAGTACTTC.

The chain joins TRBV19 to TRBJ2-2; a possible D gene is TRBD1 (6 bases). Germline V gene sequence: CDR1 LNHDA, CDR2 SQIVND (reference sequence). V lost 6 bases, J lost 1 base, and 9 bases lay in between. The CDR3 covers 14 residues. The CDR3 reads CASRRGQNTGELFF. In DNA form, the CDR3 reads TGTGCCAGTAGGAGGGGACAGAACACCGGGGAGCTGTTTTTT.

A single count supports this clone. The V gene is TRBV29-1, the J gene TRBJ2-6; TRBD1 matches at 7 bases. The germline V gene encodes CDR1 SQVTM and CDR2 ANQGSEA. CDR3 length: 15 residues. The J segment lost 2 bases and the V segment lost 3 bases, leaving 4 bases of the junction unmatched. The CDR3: CSVELTGAGANVLTF. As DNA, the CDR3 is TGCAGCGTTGAGCTTACAGGGGCTGGGGCCAACGTCCTGACTTTC. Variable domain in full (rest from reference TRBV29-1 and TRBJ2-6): SAVISQKPSRDICQRGTSLTIQCQVDSQVTMMFWYRQQPGQSLTLIATANQGSEATYESGFVIDKFPISRPNLTFSTLTVSNMSPEDSSIYLCSVELTGAGANVLTFGAGSRLTVL.

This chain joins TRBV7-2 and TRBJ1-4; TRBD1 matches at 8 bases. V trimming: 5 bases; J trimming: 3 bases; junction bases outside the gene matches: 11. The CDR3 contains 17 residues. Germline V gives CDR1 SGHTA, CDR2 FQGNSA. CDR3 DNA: TGTGCCAGCAGCCCAACAATTTGGACAGGGCCTAATGAAAAACTGTTTTTT. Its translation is CASSPTIWTGPNEKLFF. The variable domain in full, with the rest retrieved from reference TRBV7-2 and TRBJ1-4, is GAGVSQSPSNKVTEKGKDVELRCDPISGHTALYWYRQSLGQGLEFLIYFQGNSAPDKSGLPSDRFSAERTGGSVSTLTIQRTQQEDSAVYLCASSPTIWTGPNEKLFFGSGTQLSVL.

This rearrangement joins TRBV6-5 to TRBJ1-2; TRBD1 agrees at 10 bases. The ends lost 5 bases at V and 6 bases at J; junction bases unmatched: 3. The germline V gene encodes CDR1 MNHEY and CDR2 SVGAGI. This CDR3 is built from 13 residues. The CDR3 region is CASSRDRGDGYTF. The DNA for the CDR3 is TGTGCCAGCAGTAGGGACAGGGGCGATGGCTACACCTTC.

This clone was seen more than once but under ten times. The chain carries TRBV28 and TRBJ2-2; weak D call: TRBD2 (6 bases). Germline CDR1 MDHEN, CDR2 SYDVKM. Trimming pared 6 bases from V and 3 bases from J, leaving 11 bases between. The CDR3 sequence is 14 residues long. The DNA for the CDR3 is TGTGCCAGCAGAAGGGACTTAGACACCGGGGAGCTGTTTTTT. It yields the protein CASRRDLDTGELFF.

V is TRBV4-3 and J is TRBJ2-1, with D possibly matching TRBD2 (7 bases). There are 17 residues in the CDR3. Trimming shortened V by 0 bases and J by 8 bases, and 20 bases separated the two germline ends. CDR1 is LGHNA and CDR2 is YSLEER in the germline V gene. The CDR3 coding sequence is TGCGCCAGCAGCCAAGATTCGGGCCTCCTAGGGGGGGATGAGCAGTTCTTC. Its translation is CASSQDSGLLGGDEQFF.

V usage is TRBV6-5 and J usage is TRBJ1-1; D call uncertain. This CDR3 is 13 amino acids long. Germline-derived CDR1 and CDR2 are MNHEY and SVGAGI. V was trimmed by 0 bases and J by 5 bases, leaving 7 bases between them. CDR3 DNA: TGTGCCAGCAGTTACTCGAAACTGACTGAAGCTTTCTTT. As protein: CASSYSKLTEAFF.

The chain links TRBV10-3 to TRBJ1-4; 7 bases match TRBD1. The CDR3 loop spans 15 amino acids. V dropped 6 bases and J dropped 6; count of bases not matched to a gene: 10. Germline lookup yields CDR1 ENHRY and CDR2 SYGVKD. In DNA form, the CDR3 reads TGTGCCATCAGCCTTACCGGGACAGTGGATGAAAAACTGTTTTTT. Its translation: CAISLTGTVDEKLFF.

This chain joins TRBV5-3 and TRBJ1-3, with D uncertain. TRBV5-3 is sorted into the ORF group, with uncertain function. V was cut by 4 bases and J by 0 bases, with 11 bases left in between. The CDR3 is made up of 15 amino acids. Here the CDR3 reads CARSQARSSGNTIYF. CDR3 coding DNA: TGTGCCAGAAGCCAGGCGCGTAGCTCTGGAAACACCATATATTTT.

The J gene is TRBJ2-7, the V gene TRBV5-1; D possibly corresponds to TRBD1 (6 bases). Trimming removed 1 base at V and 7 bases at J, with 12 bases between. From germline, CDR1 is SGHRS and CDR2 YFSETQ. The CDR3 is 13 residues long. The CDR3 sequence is CASSLRYRDEQYF. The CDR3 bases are TGCGCCAGCAGCTTGAGGTACAGGGATGAGCAGTACTTC.

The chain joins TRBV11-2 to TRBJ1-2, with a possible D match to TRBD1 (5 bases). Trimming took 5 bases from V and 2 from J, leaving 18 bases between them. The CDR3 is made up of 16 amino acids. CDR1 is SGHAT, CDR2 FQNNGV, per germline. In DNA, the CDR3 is TGTGCCAGCAGCCAAGCGGGGGGGGGAACCAACTATGGCTACACCTTC. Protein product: CASSQAGGGTNYGYTF.

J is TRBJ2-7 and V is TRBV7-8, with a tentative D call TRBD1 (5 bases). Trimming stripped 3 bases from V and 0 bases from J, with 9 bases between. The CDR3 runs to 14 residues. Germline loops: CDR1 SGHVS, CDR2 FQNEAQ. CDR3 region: CASSLPRDSYEQYF. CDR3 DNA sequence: TGTGCCAGCAGCTTGCCCAGGGACTCCTACGAGCAGTACTTC. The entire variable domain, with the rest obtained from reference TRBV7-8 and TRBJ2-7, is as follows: GAGVSQSPRYKVAKRGQDVALRCDPISGHVSLFWYQQALGQGPEFLTYFQNEAQLDKSGLPSDRFFAERPEGSVSTLKIQRTQQEDSAVYLCASSLPRDSYEQYFGPGTRLTVT.

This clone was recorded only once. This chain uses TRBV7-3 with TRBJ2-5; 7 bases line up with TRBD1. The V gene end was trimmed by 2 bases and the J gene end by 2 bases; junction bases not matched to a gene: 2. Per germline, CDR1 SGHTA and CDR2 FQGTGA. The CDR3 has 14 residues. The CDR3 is CASSLAGGQETQYF. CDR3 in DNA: TGTGCCAGCAGCTTAGCAGGGGGTCAAGAGACCCAGTACTTC.

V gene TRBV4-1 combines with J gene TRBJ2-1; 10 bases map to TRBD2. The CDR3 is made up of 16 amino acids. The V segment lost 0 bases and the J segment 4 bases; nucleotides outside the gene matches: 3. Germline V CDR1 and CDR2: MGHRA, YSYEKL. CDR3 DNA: TGCGCCAGCAGCCAAGAGAAGCGGGAGGGTTACAATGAGCAGTTCTTC. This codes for CASSQEKREGYNEQFF.

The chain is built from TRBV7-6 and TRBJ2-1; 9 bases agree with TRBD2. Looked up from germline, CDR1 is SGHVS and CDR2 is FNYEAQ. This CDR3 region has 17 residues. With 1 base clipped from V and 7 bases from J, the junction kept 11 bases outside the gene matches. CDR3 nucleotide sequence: TGTGCCAGCAGCTTAGTAGCGGGAGATTCGTTTCCGAATGAGCAGTTCTTC. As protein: CASSLVAGDSFPNEQFF.

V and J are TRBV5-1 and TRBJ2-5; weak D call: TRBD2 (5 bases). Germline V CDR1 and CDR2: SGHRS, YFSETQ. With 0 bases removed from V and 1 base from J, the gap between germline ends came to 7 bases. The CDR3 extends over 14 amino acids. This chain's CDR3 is CASSLGAAQETQYF. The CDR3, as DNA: TGCGCCAGCAGCTTGGGAGCGGCCCAAGAGACCCAGTACTTC.

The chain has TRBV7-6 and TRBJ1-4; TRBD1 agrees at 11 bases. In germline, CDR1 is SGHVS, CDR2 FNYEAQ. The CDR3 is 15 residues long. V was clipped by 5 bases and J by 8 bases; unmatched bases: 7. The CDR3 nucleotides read TGTGCCAGCAGCCCGGGGACAGGGGGTCGAGAAAAACTGTTTTTT. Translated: CASSPGTGGREKLFF.

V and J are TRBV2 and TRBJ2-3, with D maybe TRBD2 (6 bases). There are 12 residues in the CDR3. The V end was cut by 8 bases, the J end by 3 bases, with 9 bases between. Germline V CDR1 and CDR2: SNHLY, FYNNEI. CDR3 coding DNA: TGTGCCAGCTTTGCGGGAACAGATACGCAGTATTTT. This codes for CASFAGTDTQYF.

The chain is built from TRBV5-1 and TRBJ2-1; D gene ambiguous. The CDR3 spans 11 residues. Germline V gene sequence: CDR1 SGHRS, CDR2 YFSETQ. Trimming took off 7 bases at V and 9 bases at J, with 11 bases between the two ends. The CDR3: CASRVSGEQFF. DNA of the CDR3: TGCGCCAGCCGGGTCTCGGGTGAGCAGTTCTTC.

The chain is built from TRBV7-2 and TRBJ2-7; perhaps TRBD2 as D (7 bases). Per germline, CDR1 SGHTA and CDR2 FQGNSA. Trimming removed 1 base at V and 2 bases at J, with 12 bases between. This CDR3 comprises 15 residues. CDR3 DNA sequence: TGTGCCAGCAGCTTAGGAGGGGGGGAAACCTACGAGCAGTACTTC. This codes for CASSLGGGETYEQYF.

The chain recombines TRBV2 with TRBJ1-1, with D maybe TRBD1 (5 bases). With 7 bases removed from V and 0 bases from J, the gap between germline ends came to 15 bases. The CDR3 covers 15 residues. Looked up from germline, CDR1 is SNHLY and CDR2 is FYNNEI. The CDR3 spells CASILQVTLNTEAFF. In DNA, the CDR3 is TGTGCCAGCATCTTACAGGTCACACTGAACACTGAAGCTTTCTTT.

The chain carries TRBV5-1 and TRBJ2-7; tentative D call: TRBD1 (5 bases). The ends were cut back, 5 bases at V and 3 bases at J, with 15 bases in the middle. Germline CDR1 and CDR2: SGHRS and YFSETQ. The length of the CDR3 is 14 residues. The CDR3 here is CASRVMTASYEQYF. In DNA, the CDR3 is TGCGCCAGCAGGGTCATGACAGCAAGCTACGAGCAGTACTTC.

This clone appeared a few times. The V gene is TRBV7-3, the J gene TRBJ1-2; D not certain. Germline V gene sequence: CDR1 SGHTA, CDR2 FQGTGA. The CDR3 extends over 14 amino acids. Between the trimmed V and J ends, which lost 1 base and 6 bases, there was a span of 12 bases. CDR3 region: CASSLKGRADGYTF. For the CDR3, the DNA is TGTGCCAGCAGCTTAAAAGGGAGGGCGGATGGCTACACCTTC.

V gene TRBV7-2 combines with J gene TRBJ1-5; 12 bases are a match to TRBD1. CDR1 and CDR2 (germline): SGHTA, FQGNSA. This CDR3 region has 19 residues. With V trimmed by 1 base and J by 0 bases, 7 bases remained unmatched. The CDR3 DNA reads TGTGCCAGCAGCTTAGGCGGGACAGGGGGCACGTATAGCAATCAGCCCCAGCATTTT. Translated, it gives CASSLGGTGGTYSNQPQHF.

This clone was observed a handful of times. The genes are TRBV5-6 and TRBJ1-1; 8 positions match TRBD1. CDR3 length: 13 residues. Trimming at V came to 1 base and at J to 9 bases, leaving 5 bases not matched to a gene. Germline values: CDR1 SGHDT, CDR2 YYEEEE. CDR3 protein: CASSLFSGGQAFF. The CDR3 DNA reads TGTGCCAGCAGCTTGTTCTCAGGGGGCCAAGCTTTCTTT.

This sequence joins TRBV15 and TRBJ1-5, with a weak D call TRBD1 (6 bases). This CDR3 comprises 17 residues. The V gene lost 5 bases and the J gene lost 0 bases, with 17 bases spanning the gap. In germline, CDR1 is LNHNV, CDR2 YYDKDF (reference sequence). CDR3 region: CATSPRAGGLSNQPQHF. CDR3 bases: TGTGCCACCAGCCCCCGGGCGGGGGGGCTTAGCAATCAGCCCCAGCATTTT.

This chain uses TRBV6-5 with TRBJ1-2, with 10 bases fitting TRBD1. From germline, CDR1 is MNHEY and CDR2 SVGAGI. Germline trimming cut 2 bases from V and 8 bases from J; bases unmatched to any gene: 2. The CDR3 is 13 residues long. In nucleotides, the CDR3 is TGTGCCAGCAGTTACGGGACAGGGGCCGGCTACACCTTC. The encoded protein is CASSYGTGAGYTF.